The T cell receptor (beta chain) described here comes from a study of blood T cell repertoires in COVID-19. Study as a whole: The United States, Italy and Spain provided the acute and convalescent COVID-19 samples.

In the original workflow: Counts of nucleated cells, estimated from reference gene primer amplification, were obtained. Measured with immunoSEQ multiplex PCR; TCRdb has only the in-frame clones, and not every one. V, J and clone size are those of that table, while D and trimming were read from the DNA. The sample records 90,000 to 150,000 clones, around 80% being singletons. This clone was picked up a small number of times. Germline V gene sequence: CDR1 WNHNN, CDR2 SYGVQD (reference sequence). The CDR3 is made up of 14 amino acids. The V end lost 3 bases, the J end lost 7 bases, and 16 bases lay between the germline ends.

Specimen: peripheral blood. This chain connects TRBV10-1 to TRBJ2-7; a weak D match, TRBD2 (6 bases). The TCR originated in a man aged 50 to 59 with acute or convalescent COVID-19. CDR3 region: CASSDSGAIGEQYF. The CDR3 nucleotides are TGCGCCAGCAGTGATTCGGGAGCCATTGGAGAGCAGTACTTC.